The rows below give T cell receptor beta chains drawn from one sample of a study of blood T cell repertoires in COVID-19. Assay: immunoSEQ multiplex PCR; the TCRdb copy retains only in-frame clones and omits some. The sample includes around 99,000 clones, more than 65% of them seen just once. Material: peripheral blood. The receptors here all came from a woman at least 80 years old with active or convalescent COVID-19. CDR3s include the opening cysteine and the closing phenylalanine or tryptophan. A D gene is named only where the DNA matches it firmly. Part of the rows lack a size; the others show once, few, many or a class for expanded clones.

CDR3 DNA: TGTGCCAGCAATCGGGACAGCCAAGAGACCCAGTACTTC; CDR3 protein: CASNRDSQETQYF; J gene: TRBJ2-5; clone size: once; V gene: TRBV6-5; D gene: TRBD1
CDR3 DNA: TGTGCCAGCAGTCCGGAGGGGGCTAGCGGGAGGAGGGGCACAGATACGCAGTATTTT; CDR3 protein: CASSPEGASGRRGTDTQYF; J gene: TRBJ2-3; clone size: -; V gene: TRBV3-1/TRBV3-2; D gene: TRBD2
CDR3 DNA: TGTGCCAGCAGCGTAGGCGGGAGTGGATTAGAGACCCAGTACTTC; CDR3 protein: CASSVGGSGLETQYF; J gene: TRBJ2-5; clone size: -; V gene: TRBV9; D gene: TRBD2
CDR3 DNA: TGCGCCAGCAGCTTGGATGCAGGGAAGGGCGAGCAGTACTTC; CDR3 protein: CASSLDAGKGEQYF; J gene: TRBJ2-7; clone size: -; V gene: TRBV5-1; D gene: -
CDR3 DNA: TGTGCCAGCTCACCAATTACAGGGTACAATGAGCAGTTCTTC; CDR3 protein: CASSPITGYNEQFF; J gene: TRBJ2-1; clone size: -; V gene: TRBV18; D gene: -
CDR3 DNA: TGTGCCAGCAGCCACGGGGGTACTCGGGACACTGAAGCTTTCTTT; CDR3 protein: CASSHGGTRDTEAFF; J gene: TRBJ1-1; clone size: few; V gene: TRBV3-1/TRBV3-2; D gene: -
CDR3 DNA: TGTGCCAGCAGTGAGAGGACTAGCGATGCCTACGAGCAGTACTTC; CDR3 protein: CASSERTSDAYEQYF; J gene: TRBJ2-7; clone size: -; V gene: TRBV6-1; D gene: TRBD2
CDR3 DNA: TGCAGTGCTAGTGACCCGAGGGTCGGTGGGGACACTGAAGCTTTCTTT; CDR3 protein: CSASDPRVGGDTEAFF; J gene: TRBJ1-1; clone size: -; V gene: TRBV20-1; D gene: -
CDR3 DNA: TGTGCCAGCAGACCAACCTCCGGGACTAGCGACGAGCAGTACTTC; CDR3 protein: CASRPTSGTSDEQYF; J gene: TRBJ2-7; clone size: -; V gene: TRBV7-9; D gene: TRBD2
CDR3 DNA: TGCAGCGTTGATTGGACAGGGACCTCTGGGGCCAACGTCCTGACTTTC; CDR3 protein: CSVDWTGTSGANVLTF; J gene: TRBJ2-6; clone size: -; V gene: TRBV29-1; D gene: TRBD1
CDR3 DNA: TGTGCCAGCAGCCTACAGGGGGCCGGGGAGCTGTTTTTT; CDR3 protein: CASSLQGAGELFF; J gene: TRBJ2-2; clone size: -; V gene: TRBV12-3/TRBV12-4; D gene: TRBD1
CDR3 DNA: TGTGCCAGCAGCTGCCCCCGACCGCCGGGGGTACCTAGGGAGCTGTTTTTT; CDR3 protein: CASSCPRPPGVPRELFF; J gene: TRBJ2-2; clone size: -; V gene: TRBV7-3; D gene: -
CDR3 DNA: TGTGCCAGCAGTGACCCATTAGCGGGAGGACTAAACACCGGGGAGCTGTTTTTT; CDR3 protein: CASSDPLAGGLNTGELFF; J gene: TRBJ2-2; clone size: -; V gene: TRBV2; D gene: TRBD2
CDR3 DNA: TGTGCCAGCAGCGTGCAAACCGGGACAGGGACTTCAACCTACAATGAGCAGTTCTTC; CDR3 protein: CASSVQTGTGTSTYNEQFF; J gene: TRBJ2-1; clone size: once; V gene: TRBV9; D gene: TRBD1
CDR3 DNA: TGTGCCAGCAGCTTGTTAGAGGGTTACGAGCAGTACTTC; CDR3 protein: CASSLLEGYEQYF; J gene: TRBJ2-7; clone size: -; V gene: TRBV5-1; D gene: -
CDR3 DNA: TGTGCCAGCAGCCTGAGGGGGCAGGGCTACGAGCAGTACTTC; CDR3 protein: CASSLRGQGYEQYF; J gene: TRBJ2-7; clone size: -; V gene: TRBV5-5; D gene: TRBD1
CDR3 DNA: TGTGCCAGCAGCGGGGACAGGGTTAGCACAGATACGCAGTATTTT; CDR3 protein: CASSGDRVSTDTQYF; J gene: TRBJ2-3; clone size: few; V gene: TRBV9; D gene: TRBD1
CDR3 DNA: TGTGCCAGCAGCTCGGGACAGGGGCTCTACAATGAGCAGTTCTTC; CDR3 protein: CASSSGQGLYNEQFF; J gene: TRBJ2-1; clone size: -; V gene: TRBV7-2; D gene: TRBD1
CDR3 DNA: TGTGCCAGCAGCTTGGGGGGACTAGCGGGAGAAAATGAGCAGTTCTTC; CDR3 protein: CASSLGGLAGENEQFF; J gene: TRBJ2-1; clone size: -; V gene: TRBV5-4; D gene: TRBD2
CDR3 DNA: TGTGCCAGCAGTCCCCCTTGGGGGGGCGCCGGCACAGATACGCAGTATTTT; CDR3 protein: CASSPPWGGAGTDTQYF; J gene: TRBJ2-3; clone size: -; V gene: TRBV28; D gene: -
CDR3 DNA: TGTGCCAGCAGTAACCGACTAGCGGGAGAGGCAGATACGCAGTATTTT; CDR3 protein: CASSNRLAGEADTQYF; J gene: TRBJ2-3; clone size: -; V gene: TRBV6-2/TRBV6-3; D gene: TRBD2
CDR3 DNA: TGTGCCAGCAGGAGACAGGGGGCCCCTGAAGCTTTCTTT; CDR3 protein: CASRRQGAPEAFF; J gene: TRBJ1-1; clone size: -; V gene: TRBV6-5; D gene: TRBD1
CDR3 DNA: TGTGCCAGCAGCGACACTCCGAGTGAGCAGTTCTTC; CDR3 protein: CASSDTPSEQFF; J gene: TRBJ2-1; clone size: -; V gene: TRBV28; D gene: -
CDR3 DNA: TGTGCCAGCTTGACTAGCGGGAGAACGAATGAGCAGTTCTTC; CDR3 protein: CASLTSGRTNEQFF; J gene: TRBJ2-1; clone size: -; V gene: TRBV28; D gene: TRBD2
CDR3 DNA: TGTGCCAGCAGCTTAGCTAGAATGGAGGAGCAGTACTTC; CDR3 protein: CASSLARMEEQYF; J gene: TRBJ2-7; clone size: few; V gene: TRBV7-9; D gene: -
CDR3 DNA: TGTGCCAGCAGCTTAATCATTACAGGGGACAATCAGCCCCAGCATTTT; CDR3 protein: CASSLIITGDNQPQHF; J gene: TRBJ1-5; clone size: -; V gene: TRBV7-9; D gene: TRBD1
CDR3 DNA: TGTGCCAGCAGTCTCAGGGTCACCGGGGAGCTGTTTTTT; CDR3 protein: CASSLRVTGELFF; J gene: TRBJ2-2; clone size: few; V gene: TRBV12-3/TRBV12-4; D gene: -
CDR3 DNA: TGTGCCAGTAGTATTAAATCTGCGGGCGGGGAGCTGTTTTTT; CDR3 protein: CASSIKSAGGELFF; J gene: TRBJ2-2; clone size: -; V gene: TRBV19; D gene: -
CDR3 DNA: TGTGCCAGCCACACGACAGGGAACTCCTACGAGCAGTACTTC; CDR3 protein: CASHTTGNSYEQYF; J gene: TRBJ2-7; clone size: -; V gene: TRBV5-1; D gene: TRBD1
CDR3 DNA: TGTGCCTGGAGCTTAGAGACTGTCGCCTCCTACAATGAGCAGTTCTTC; CDR3 protein: CAWSLETVASYNEQFF; J gene: TRBJ2-1; clone size: -; V gene: TRBV30; D gene: -
CDR3 DNA: TGTGCCAGCAGCTTTAACGGGAGGTCGGCAGATACGCAGTATTTT; CDR3 protein: CASSFNGRSADTQYF; J gene: TRBJ2-3; clone size: -; V gene: TRBV7-2; D gene: TRBD2
CDR3 DNA: TGCAGTGCTAGTCCTGGGACTAGCGGATGGGAGCAGTACTTC; CDR3 protein: CSASPGTSGWEQYF; J gene: TRBJ2-7; clone size: once; V gene: TRBV20-1; D gene: TRBD2
CDR3 DNA: TGTGCCAGCAGCCAAGACCCCGTGGCGGGCCCTCAGCCCCAGCATTTT; CDR3 protein: CASSQDPVAGPQPQHF; J gene: TRBJ1-5; clone size: -; V gene: TRBV4-2; D gene: -
CDR3 DNA: TGTGCCAGCAGTTTGGGTCGGAGCGGGCCTGAGGAGACCCAGTACTTC; CDR3 protein: CASSLGRSGPEETQYF; J gene: TRBJ2-5; clone size: few; V gene: TRBV27; D gene: -
CDR3 DNA: TGTGCCAGCAGCTTGGAGGCGCAGTCCGGGGAGCTGTTTTTT; CDR3 protein: CASSLEAQSGELFF; J gene: TRBJ2-2; clone size: -; V gene: TRBV7-9; D gene: -
CDR3 DNA: TGTGCCACCAGCAGAGATTTCGTAGCGGGAAGGACGGGAGCCAATGAGCAGTTCTTC; CDR3 protein: CATSRDFVAGRTGANEQFF; J gene: TRBJ2-1; clone size: -; V gene: TRBV15; D gene: TRBD2
CDR3 DNA: TGTGCCAGCAGTCGTAGCGGGAGGGATGAGACCCAGTACTTC; CDR3 protein: CASSRSGRDETQYF; J gene: TRBJ2-5; clone size: -; V gene: TRBV6-4; D gene: TRBD2
CDR3 DNA: TGTGCCAGCAGTTTCGGATTTTGGACTAGCGGGAGCGAGCAGTACTTC; CDR3 protein: CASSFGFWTSGSEQYF; J gene: TRBJ2-7; clone size: -; V gene: TRBV27; D gene: TRBD2
CDR3 DNA: TGTGCCAGCAGCCAAGATGGACTGACTGAGCAGTTCTTC; CDR3 protein: CASSQDGLTEQFF; J gene: TRBJ2-1; clone size: few; V gene: TRBV14; D gene: -
CDR3 DNA: TGTGCCAGCAGCTTTTTCCAGGCCGGAGGTGAAGCTTTCTTT; CDR3 protein: CASSFFQAGGEAFF; J gene: TRBJ1-1; clone size: once; V gene: TRBV7-8; D gene: -
CDR3 DNA: TGTGCCAGCAGCTTATACAGGGGAGCTAGCACAGATACGCAGTATTTT; CDR3 protein: CASSLYRGASTDTQYF; J gene: TRBJ2-3; clone size: few; V gene: TRBV5-6; D gene: TRBD1
CDR3 DNA: TGTGCCAGCAGCTTAATCAGGGGCTTCGGAAACACCATATATTTT; CDR3 protein: CASSLIRGFGNTIYF; J gene: TRBJ1-3; clone size: -; V gene: TRBV7-2; D gene: -
CDR3 DNA: TGCAGCGTTGCACCCCCAGGGTATCCCTACGAGCAGTACTTC; CDR3 protein: CSVAPPGYPYEQYF; J gene: TRBJ2-7; clone size: -; V gene: TRBV29-1; D gene: -
CDR3 DNA: TGTGCCAGCAGTTTCTACGACAGAGGCTGGGGCTACACCTTC; CDR3 protein: CASSFYDRGWGYTF; J gene: TRBJ1-2; clone size: -; V gene: TRBV27; D gene: -
CDR3 DNA: TGTGCCAGCAGCTTATCAGGGCCGGCCTACGAGCAGTACTTC; CDR3 protein: CASSLSGPAYEQYF; J gene: TRBJ2-7; clone size: -; V gene: TRBV11-2; D gene: -
CDR3 DNA: TGTGCCAGCAGAGAGGACAGGGGGCGCTTCTATGGCTACACCTTC; CDR3 protein: CASREDRGRFYGYTF; J gene: TRBJ1-2; clone size: -; V gene: TRBV2; D gene: TRBD1
CDR3 DNA: TGTGCCAGCAGTCATGGGACTAGTGGCATCGAGCAGTACTTC; CDR3 protein: CASSHGTSGIEQYF; J gene: TRBJ2-7; clone size: -; V gene: TRBV6-5; D gene: TRBD2